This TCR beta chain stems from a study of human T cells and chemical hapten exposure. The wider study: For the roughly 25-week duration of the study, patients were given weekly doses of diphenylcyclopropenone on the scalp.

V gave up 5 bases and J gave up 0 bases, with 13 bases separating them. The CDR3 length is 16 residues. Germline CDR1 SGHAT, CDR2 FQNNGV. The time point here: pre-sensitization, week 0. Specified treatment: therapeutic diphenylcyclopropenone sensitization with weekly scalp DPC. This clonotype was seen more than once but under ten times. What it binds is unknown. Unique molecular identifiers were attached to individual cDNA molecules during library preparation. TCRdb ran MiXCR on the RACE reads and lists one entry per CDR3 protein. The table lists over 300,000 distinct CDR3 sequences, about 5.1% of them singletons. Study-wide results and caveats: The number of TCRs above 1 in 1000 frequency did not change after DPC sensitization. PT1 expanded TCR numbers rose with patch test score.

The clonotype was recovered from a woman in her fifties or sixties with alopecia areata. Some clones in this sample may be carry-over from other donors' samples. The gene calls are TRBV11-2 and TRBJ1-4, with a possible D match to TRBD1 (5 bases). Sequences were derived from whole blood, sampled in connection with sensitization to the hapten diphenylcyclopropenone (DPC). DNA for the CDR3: TGTGCCAGCAGCACTGGGGCGAAGGCAACTAATGAAAAACTGTTTTTT. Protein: CASSTGAKATNEKLFF. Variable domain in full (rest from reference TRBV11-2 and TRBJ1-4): EAGVAQSPRYKIIEKRQSVAFWCNPISGHATLYWYQQILGQGPKLLIQFQNNGVVDDSQLPKDRFSAERLKGVDSTLKIQPAKLEDSAVYLCASSTGAKATNEKLFFGSGTQLSVL.